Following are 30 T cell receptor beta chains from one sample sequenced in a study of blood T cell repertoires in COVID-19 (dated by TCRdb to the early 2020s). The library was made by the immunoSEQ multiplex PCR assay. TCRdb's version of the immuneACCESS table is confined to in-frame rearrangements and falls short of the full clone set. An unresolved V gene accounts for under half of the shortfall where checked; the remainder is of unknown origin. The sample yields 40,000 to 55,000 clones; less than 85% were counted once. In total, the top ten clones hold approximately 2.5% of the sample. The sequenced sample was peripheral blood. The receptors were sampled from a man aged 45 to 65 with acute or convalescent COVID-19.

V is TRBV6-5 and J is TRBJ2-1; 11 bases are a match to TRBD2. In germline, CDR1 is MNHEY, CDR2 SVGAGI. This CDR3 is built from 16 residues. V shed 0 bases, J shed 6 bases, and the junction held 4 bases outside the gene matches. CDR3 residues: CASSYSLAGVGNEQFF. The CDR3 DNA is TGTGCCAGCAGTTACTCACTAGCGGGAGTTGGCAATGAGCAGTTCTTC.

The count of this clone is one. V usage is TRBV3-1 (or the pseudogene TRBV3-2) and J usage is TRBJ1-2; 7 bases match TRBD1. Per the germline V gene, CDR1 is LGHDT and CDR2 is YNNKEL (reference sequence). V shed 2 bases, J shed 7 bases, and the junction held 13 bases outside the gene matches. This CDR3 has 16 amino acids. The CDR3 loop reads CASSQPYRGAKGGYTF. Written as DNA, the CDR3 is TGTGCCAGCAGCCAACCATACAGGGGCGCAAAAGGTGGCTACACCTTC.

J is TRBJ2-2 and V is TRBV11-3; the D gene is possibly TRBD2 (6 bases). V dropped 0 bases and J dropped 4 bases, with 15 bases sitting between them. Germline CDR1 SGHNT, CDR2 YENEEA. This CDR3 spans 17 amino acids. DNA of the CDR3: TGTGCCAGCAGCTTAGAGGTTACGGGGGTGGGCACCGGGGAGCTGTTTTTT. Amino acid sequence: CASSLEVTGVGTGELFF. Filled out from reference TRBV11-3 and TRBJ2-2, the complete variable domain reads EAGVVQSPRYKIIEKKQPVAFWCNPISGHNTLYWYLQNLGQGPELLIRYENEEAVDDSQLPKDRFSAERLKGVDSTLKIQPAELGDSAVYLCASSLEVTGVGTGELFFGEGSRLTVL.

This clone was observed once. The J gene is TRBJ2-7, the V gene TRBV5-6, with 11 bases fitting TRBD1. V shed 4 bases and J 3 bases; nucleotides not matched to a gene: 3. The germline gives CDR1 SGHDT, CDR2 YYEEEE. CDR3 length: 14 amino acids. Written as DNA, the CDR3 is TGTGCCAGCAGCCCCGGGACAGGGGGCTACGAGCAGTACTTC. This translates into CASSPGTGGYEQYF.

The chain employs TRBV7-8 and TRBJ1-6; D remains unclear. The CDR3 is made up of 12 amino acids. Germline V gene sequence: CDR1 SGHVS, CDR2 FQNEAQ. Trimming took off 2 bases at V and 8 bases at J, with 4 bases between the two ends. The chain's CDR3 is CASSLRDSPLHF. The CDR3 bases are TGTGCCAGCAGCTTACGGGATTCACCCCTCCACTTT.

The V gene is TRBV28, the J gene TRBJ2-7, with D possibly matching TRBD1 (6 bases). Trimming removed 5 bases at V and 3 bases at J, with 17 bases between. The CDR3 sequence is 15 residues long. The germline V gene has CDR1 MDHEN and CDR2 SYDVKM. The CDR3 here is CASSPGVRANYEQYF. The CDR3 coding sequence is TGTGCCAGCAGTCCAGGGGTAAGGGCTAACTACGAGCAGTACTTC.

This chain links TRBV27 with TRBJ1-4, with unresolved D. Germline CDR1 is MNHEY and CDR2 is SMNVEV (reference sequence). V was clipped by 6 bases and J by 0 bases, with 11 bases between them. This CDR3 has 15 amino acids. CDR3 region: CASSTARTTNEKLFF. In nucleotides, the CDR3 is TGTGCCAGCAGCACTGCGCGTACAACTAATGAAAAACTGTTTTTT. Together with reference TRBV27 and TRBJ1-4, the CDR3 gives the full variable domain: EAQVTQNPRYLITVTGKKLTVTCSQNMNHEYMSWYRQDPGLGLRQIYYSMNVEVTDKGDVPEGYKVSRKEKRNFPLILESPSPNQTSLYFCASSTARTTNEKLFFGSGTQLSVL.

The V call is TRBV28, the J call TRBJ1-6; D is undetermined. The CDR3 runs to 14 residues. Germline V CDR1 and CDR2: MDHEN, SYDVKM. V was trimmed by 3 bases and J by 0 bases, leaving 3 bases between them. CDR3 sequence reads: CASSLSSYNSPLHF. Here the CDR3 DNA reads TGTGCCAGCAGTTTGAGCTCCTATAATTCACCCCTCCACTTT.

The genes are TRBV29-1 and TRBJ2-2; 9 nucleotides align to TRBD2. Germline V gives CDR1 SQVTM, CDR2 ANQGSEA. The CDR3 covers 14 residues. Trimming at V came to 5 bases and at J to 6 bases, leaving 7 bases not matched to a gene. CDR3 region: CSVWREGLSGELFF. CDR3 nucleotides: TGCAGCGTTTGGCGGGAGGGCCTGTCCGGGGAGCTGTTTTTT.

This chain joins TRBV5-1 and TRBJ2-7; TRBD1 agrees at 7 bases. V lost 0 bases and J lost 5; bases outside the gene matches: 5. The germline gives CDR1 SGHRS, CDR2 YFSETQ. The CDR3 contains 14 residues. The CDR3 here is CASSLGQGVDEQYF. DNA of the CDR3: TGCGCCAGCAGCTTGGGACAGGGAGTGGACGAGCAGTACTTC.

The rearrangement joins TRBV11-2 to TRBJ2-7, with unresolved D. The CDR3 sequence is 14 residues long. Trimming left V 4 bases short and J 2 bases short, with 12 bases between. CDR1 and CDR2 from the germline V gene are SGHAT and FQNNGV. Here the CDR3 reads CASSSRQYTYEQYF. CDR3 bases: TGTGCCAGCAGCTCCCGCCAGTACACCTACGAGCAGTACTTC.

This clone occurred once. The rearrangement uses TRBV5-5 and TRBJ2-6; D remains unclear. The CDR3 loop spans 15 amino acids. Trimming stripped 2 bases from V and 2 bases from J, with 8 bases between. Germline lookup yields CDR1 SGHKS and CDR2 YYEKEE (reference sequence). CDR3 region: CASSLSGTGANVLTF. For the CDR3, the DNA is TGTGCCAGCAGCTTATCCGGTACTGGGGCCAACGTCCTGACTTTC.

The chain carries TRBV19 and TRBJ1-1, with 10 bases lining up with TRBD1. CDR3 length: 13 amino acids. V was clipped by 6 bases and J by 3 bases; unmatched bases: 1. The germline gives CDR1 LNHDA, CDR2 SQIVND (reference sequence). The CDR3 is CASRTGGYTEAFF. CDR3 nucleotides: TGTGCCAGTAGGACAGGGGGCTACACTGAAGCTTTCTTT.

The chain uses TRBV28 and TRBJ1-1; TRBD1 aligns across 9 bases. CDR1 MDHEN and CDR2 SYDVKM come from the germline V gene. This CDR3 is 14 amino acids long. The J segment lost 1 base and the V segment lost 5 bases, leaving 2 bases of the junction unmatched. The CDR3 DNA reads TGTGCCAGCAGTCAGGGACAGGGGAACACTGAAGCTTTCTTT. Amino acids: CASSQGQGNTEAFF. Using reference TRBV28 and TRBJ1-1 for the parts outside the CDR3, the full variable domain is DVKVTQSSRYLVKRTGEKVFLECVQDMDHENMFWYRQDPGLGLRLIYFSYDVKMKEKGDIPEGYSVSREKKERFSLILESASTNQTSMYLCASSQGQGNTEAFFGQGTRLTVV.

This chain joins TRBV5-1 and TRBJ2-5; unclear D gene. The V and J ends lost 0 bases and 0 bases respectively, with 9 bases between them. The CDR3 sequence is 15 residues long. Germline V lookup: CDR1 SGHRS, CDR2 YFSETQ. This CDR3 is CASSLAQKYQETQYF. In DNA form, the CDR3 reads TGCGCCAGCAGCTTGGCTCAGAAGTACCAAGAGACCCAGTACTTC.

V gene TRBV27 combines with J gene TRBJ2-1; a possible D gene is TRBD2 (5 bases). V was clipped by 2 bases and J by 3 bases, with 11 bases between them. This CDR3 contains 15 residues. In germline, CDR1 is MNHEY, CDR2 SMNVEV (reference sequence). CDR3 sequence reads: CASSLASNGYNEQFF. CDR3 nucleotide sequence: TGTGCCAGCAGTTTAGCTAGCAACGGCTACAATGAGCAGTTCTTC.

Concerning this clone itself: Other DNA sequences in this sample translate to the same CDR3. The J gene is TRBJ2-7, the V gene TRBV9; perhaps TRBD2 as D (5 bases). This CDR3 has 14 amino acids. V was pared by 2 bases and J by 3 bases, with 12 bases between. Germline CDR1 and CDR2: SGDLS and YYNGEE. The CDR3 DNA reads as TGTGCCAGCAGCGTCTCTCCGGGAAGCTACGAGCAGTACTTC. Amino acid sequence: CASSVSPGSYEQYF.

CDR3 region: CASSRSRGEVTEAFF. The DNA of the CDR3 is TGCGCCAGCAGCCGTTCCAGGGGGGAGGTCACTGAAGCTTTCTTT. The genes are TRBV5-1 and TRBJ1-1; 7 bases are shared with TRBD1. The CDR3 totals 15 residues. J was trimmed by 4 bases and V by 4 bases; bases with no gene match: 10. Germline CDR1 reads SGHRS; CDR2 reads YFSETQ.

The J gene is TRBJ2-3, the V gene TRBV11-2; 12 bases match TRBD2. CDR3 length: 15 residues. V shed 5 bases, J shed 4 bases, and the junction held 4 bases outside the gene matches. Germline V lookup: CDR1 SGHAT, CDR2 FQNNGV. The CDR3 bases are TGTGCCAGCAGCCCGACTAGCGGGAGACCAGATACGCAGTATTTT. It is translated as CASSPTSGRPDTQYF.

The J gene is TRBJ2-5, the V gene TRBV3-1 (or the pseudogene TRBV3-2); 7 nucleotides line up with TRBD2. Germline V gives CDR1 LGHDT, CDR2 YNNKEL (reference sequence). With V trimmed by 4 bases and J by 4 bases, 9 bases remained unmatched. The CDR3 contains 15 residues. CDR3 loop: CASSPRASGLETQYF. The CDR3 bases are TGTGCCAGCAGCCCACGGGCTAGCGGTTTAGAGACCCAGTACTTC.

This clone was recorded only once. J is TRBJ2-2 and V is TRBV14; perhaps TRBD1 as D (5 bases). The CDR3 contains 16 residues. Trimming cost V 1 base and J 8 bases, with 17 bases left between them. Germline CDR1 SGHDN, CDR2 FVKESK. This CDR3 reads CASSQATGLPIGELFF. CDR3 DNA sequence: TGTGCCAGCAGCCAAGCCACAGGCTTACCAATTGGGGAGCTGTTTTTT.

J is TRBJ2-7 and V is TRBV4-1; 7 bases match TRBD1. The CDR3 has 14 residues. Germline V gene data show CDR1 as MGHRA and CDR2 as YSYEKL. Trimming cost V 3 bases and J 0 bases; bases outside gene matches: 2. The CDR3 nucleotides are TGCGCCAGCAGCCAGACAGGGATCTCCTACGAGCAGTACTTC. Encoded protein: CASSQTGISYEQYF.

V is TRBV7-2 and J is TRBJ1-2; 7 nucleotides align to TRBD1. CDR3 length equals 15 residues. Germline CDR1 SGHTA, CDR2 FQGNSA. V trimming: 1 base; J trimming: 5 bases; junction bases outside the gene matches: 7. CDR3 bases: TGTGCCAGCAGCTTAGTACTGACAGGGCGTTATGGCTACACCTTC. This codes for CASSLVLTGRYGYTF. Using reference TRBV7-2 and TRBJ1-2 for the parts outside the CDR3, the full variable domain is GAGVSQSPSNKVTEKGKDVELRCDPISGHTALYWYRQSLGQGLEFLIYFQGNSAPDKSGLPSDRFSAERTGGSVSTLTIQRTQQEDSAVYLCASSLVLTGRYGYTFGSGTRLTVV.

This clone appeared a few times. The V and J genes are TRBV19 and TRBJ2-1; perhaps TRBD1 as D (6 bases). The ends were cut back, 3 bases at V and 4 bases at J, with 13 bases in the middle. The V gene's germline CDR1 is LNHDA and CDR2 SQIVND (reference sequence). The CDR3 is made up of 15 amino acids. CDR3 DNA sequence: TGTGCCAGTAGTATGGCAGGGGCAAGGTACAATGAGCAGTTCTTC. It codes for CASSMAGARYNEQFF.

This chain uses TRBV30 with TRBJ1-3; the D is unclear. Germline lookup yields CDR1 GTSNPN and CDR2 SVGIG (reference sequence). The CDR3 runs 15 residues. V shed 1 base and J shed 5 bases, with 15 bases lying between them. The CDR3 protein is CAWSDDHYTRNTIYF. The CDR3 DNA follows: TGTGCCTGGAGTGATGACCACTATACAAGAAACACCATATATTTT.

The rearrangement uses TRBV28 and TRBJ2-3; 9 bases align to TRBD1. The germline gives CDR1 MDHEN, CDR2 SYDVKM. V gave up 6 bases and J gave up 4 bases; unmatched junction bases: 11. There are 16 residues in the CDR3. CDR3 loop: CASSPPGTGISDTQYF. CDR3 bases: TGTGCCAGCAGCCCCCCCGGGACAGGGATTTCAGATACGCAGTATTTT.

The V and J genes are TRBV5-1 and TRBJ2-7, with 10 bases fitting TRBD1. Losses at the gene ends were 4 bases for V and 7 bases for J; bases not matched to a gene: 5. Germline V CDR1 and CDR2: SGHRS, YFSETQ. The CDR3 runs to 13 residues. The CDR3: CASSPGTGVEQYF. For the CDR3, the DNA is TGCGCCAGCAGCCCCGGGACAGGGGTAGAGCAGTACTTC.

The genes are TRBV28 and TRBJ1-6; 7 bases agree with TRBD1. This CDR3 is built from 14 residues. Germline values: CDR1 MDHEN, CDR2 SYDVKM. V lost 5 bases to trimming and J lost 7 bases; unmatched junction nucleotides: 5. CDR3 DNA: TGTGCCAGCAGTGTGACAGGGCTAAATTCACCCCTCCACTTT. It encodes CASSVTGLNSPLHF.

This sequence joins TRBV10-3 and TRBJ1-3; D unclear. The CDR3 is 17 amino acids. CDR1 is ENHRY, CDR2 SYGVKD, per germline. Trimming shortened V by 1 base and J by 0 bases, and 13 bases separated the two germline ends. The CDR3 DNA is TGTGCCATCAGTGAGTACGGTCCTCCGAGCTCTGGAAACACCATATATTTT. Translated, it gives CAISEYGPPSSGNTIYF.

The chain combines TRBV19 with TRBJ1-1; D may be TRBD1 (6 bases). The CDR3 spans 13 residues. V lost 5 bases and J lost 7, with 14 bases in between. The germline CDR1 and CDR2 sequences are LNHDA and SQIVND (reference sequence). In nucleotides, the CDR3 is TGTGCCAGTAGTCTCACAGGGATGGGTGAAGCTTTCTTT. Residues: CASSLTGMGEAFF.